This entry lists 2 T cell receptor beta chains sequenced from one sample in a study of T-cell reconstitution after alpha-beta-depleted transplantation in children. The TCRbeta library was prepared with unique molecular identifiers. One entry per CDR3 protein, called by TCRdb with MiXCR from the PCR reads. This sample has 250,000 to 300,000 distinct CDR3 sequences, with over 8% found just once. The source material was PBMCs from the stem cell graft donor, sampled from the stem cell graft. These receptors originate from a human donor who donated a stem cell graft to a child with SCID.

The table lists this clonotype with a few counts. A junction boundary mismatches the germline segment, possibly from a read error. The V and J genes are TRBV6-9 and TRBJ2-7; the D call may be TRBD1 or TRBD2 (5 bases each). CDR3 length: 11 residues. Per germline, CDR1 MNHGY and CDR2 SVAAGI. CDR3 amino acids: CASSYPGTQNF. In nucleotides, the CDR3 is TGTGCCAGCAGTTATCCCGGGACCCAGAACTTC.

This clonotype was counted at least ten times. This chain uses TRBV14 with TRBJ2-1; D not resolved. Germline V lookup: CDR1 SGHDN, CDR2 FVKESK. The CDR3 loop spans 13 amino acids. V was trimmed by 2 bases and J by 5 bases, leaving 7 bases between them. This chain's CDR3 is CASSQWSDNEQFF. CDR3 DNA sequence: TGTGCCAGCAGCCAATGGAGCGACAATGAGCAGTTCTTC.